This TCR beta chain was identified during a study of blood T cells in healthy people across ages (dated by TCRdb to about 2015). With respect to the entire study: Template switching captured roughly one uniquely barcoded TCR beta cDNA molecule per two T cells in model experiments. To track age-related changes in TCR beta repertoire diversity, the study relied on deep sequencing normalized with unique cDNA molecular identifiers. To avoid experimental bias, donors of different ages were distributed randomly across sequencing lanes. Using the same blood draw, the study looked at two additional independent replicas of 1 million unique cDNA reads for two donors, one aged 18 to 29 and the other aged 80 or older. The donors were divided into four age groups: young (average about 16 years), middle-aged (almost 40), aged (about 56) and long-lived (approximately 74). The paper as a whole reports these results and caveats: As age increased, observed TCR beta diversity per million T cells dropped in a roughly linear way, and a significant reduction was already evident by age roughly 40. A strong correlation was found between observed TCR beta diversity and the percentage of naive T cells measured by flow cytometry. Because the CMV infection status of the donors was unknown, age-related changes in expanded clonotypes may potentially have been confounded. Total diversity estimates from one million sequenced T cells were considered lower bounds and underestimates. Bulk unsorted PBMC profiling prevented conclusive comparison of naive and antigen-experienced compartments. The long-lived group showed more naive CD4+ T cells, fewer expanded clones and increased TCR diversity than the aged group, suggesting age selection.

The 39 donors, aged about 6 to 95 years, were systemically healthy Caucasian individuals from Russia. Each donor gave 8 to 10 milliliters of peripheral blood, drawn into EDTA-treated Vacutainer tubes. Ficoll-Paque density-gradient centrifugation was used to isolate PBMCs, with at least 6.5 million obtained per sample. Trizol reagent was used to extract total RNA from PBMCs, with at least 5.5 micrograms per sample. For every donor, an aliquot of PBMCs went through flow cytometry to measure the percentages of naive CD45RAhigh/CD27high T cells. The CDR3 contains 13 residues, cysteine and phenylalanine counted. CDR3 DNA is the only sequence kept; it has 39 bases, read in frame from the first base. CDR1 and CDR2, per the germline V gene (reference sequence), are SEHNR and FQNEAQ. Libraries were made using 5' RACE. Sequencing was performed on an Illumina HiSeq 2500. A second 7 to 11 cycle PCR used a sample-barcoded 5' primer and a J-beta primer mix. A template-switch 5' adaptor carrying 12 random nucleotides introduced a unique molecular identifier onto each TCR beta cDNA molecule. Each sample yielded at least 2.5 million CDR3-containing paired-end reads. First-strand cDNA was synthesized from all RNA with the Mint cDNA synthesis kit, primed by a TRBC-specific oligonucleotide. All cDNA was treated with uracil-DNA glycosylase and then went through a first 18-cycle PCR with the universal primers M1SS and BC2_uni_R. Per the original workflow: Normalization of each sample was performed by random selection of 1 million high-quality reads, each carrying a distinct molecular identifier. Reads sharing molecular identifiers were discarded rather than binned into consensus sequences. CDR3 identification, clonotype clustering and error correction used MiTCR with a Q25 quality threshold and the strictest error-elimination algorithm. A nonparametric unseen species model using Euler transformation provided a lower-bound estimate of total TCR beta diversity. TCRdb reprocessed the public reads (quality trimming at Q25 with fastp, clone calling with MiXCR) and kept in-frame beta chains. Every distinct CDR3 protein forms one entry, paired with its most common genes and DNA. The V and J calls follow TCRdb's processing rather than the paper's. This sample holds about 1.1 million distinct CDR3 sequences; roughly two fifths were observed only once. The leading ten clones occupy 10% to 15% of the sample.

This clonotype was seen more than once but under ten times. No cognate antigen has been identified for it. The junction does not match germline at one end; this may be a read error. The chain was built from TRBV7-9 and TRBJ2-1; TRBD2 could be the D gene, as 6 bases match. The sample was blood. The clonotype originates from a man aged 18 to 29 in good health. The DNA reads as follows: TGCGCCAGCAGCGTAGCGGAGAACAATGAGCAGTTCTTC. It specifies CASSVAENNEQFF.